The present T cell receptor beta chain was sequenced within a study of T cells after posttransplantation cyclophosphamide. General study results and limits: TRB clonality was highly associated with recipient CMV seropositivity and reactivation. Tissue-infiltrating T cells from skin or gut overlapped little with blood T cells. Later post-transplant blood repertoires were often dominated by donor CD8+ memory clones.

About this clone itself: Antigen: not known.

Germline assignment: CDR1 MDHEN and CDR2 SYDVKM. Trimming cost V 2 bases and J 3 bases, with 7 bases left between them. The CDR3 consists of 13 residues. TCRdb's table, derived via immunoSEQ multiplex PCR, lists solely in-frame clones and lacks some. The sample shows about 52,000 clones, roughly 92% of them seen only once. The source of this sequence is a woman under 40 in good health and a related stem cell transplant donor. The chain is built from TRBV28 and TRBJ1-2; perhaps TRBD1 as D (5 bases). The sequenced material came from PBMCs. DNA for the CDR3: TGTGCCAGCAGTTTACGGGGGTACTATGGCTACACCTTC. Amino acids: CASSLRGYYGYTF.